The next 21 T cell receptor beta chains were all read from a single sample in a study of PD-1 blockade in classical Hodgkin lymphoma. Exposure to brentuximab vedotin varied, and each patient had relapsed following autologous stem cell transplantation. Here immunoSEQ multiplex PCR was the method, and the copy in TCRdb shows in-frame clones only, minus some. The sample yields 95,000 to 100,000 clones, 85% to 90% seen once. Sequencing was performed on peripheral blood mononuclear cells (PBMCs), taken before the second cycle of nivolumab. The receptors derive from a human donor with classical Hodgkin lymphoma.

The rearrangement uses TRBV7-2 and TRBJ1-6; 7 bases agree with TRBD1. V shed 5 bases and J 7 bases; nucleotides not matched to a gene: 5. The length of the CDR3 is 14 residues. The germline V gene encodes CDR1 SGHTA and CDR2 FQGNSA. CDR3 residues: CASSHGQVNSPLHF. The DNA for the CDR3 is TGTGCCAGCAGCCATGGACAGGTCAATTCACCCCTCCACTTT.

V gene TRBV5-4 combines with J gene TRBJ2-7, with D perhaps matching TRBD1 or TRBD2 (5 bases each). The V end lost 2 bases, the J end lost 0 bases, and 12 bases lay between the germline ends. Germline V gives CDR1 SGHNT, CDR2 YYREEE (reference sequence). The CDR3 has 15 amino acids. The CDR3 protein is CASSFRGAPSYEQYF. CDR3 coding DNA: TGTGCCAGCAGCTTTAGGGGAGCCCCCTCCTACGAGCAGTACTTC. The full variable domain, its missing parts supplied by reference TRBV5-4 and TRBJ2-7, is ETGVTQSPTHLIKTRGQQVTLRCSSQSGHNTVSWYQQALGQGPQFIFQYYREEENGRGNFPPRFSGLQFPNYSSELNVNALELDDSALYLCASSFRGAPSYEQYFGPGTRLTVT.

The genes are TRBV4-3 and TRBJ1-1; 7 bases are shared with TRBD1. From germline, CDR1 is LGHNA and CDR2 YSLEER. The CDR3 covers 14 residues. The ends lost 1 base at V and 4 bases at J; junction bases unmatched: 3. CDR3 in DNA: TGCGCCAGCAGCCAAGGTTGGGACAGCACTGAAGCTTTCTTT. This codes for CASSQGWDSTEAFF.

The V call is TRBV2, the J call TRBJ1-2, with a tentative D call TRBD1 (5 bases). From germline, CDR1 is SNHLY and CDR2 FYNNEI. Trimming took off 5 bases at V and 6 bases at J, with 16 bases between the two ends. This CDR3 region has 14 residues. The DNA for the CDR3 is TGTGCCAGCAGTATATCCCGGGACGGCAATGGCTACACCTTC. Translated: CASSISRDGNGYTF.

This clone was recorded once. The chain uses TRBV5-6 and TRBJ1-2; 8 positions agree with TRBD1. Trimming took 4 bases from V and 4 from J; bases not matched to a gene: 6. The CDR3 has 14 amino acids. CDR1 SGHDT and CDR2 YYEEEE come from the germline V gene. CDR3 coding DNA: TGTGCCAGCAGCCCGGACAGGGAGGGCTATGGCTACACCTTC. This encodes CASSPDREGYGYTF.

The chain employs TRBV7-2 and TRBJ1-2; D possibly corresponds to TRBD1 (5 bases). CDR1 is SGHTA and CDR2 is FQGNSA in the germline V gene. Trimming stripped 1 base from V and 2 bases from J, with 8 bases between. The CDR3 has 14 amino acids. The CDR3 DNA reads as TGTGCCAGCAGCTTAGGGACATCGAACTATGGCTACACCTTC. Its protein is CASSLGTSNYGYTF.

V is TRBV5-1 and J is TRBJ2-1; perhaps D is TRBD1 or TRBD2 (5 bases each). Germline assignment: CDR1 SGHRS and CDR2 YFSETQ. The CDR3 has 14 amino acids. V was cut by 4 bases and J by 12 bases, with 20 bases left in between. CDR3 protein: CASSRSSRDGGQFF. The CDR3 DNA reads TGCGCCAGCAGCCGCTCTAGTCGGGATGGGGGGCAGTTCTTC.

The CDR3 nucleotides read TGTGCCAGCAGTGAACAAAGCGGCTCCTACAATGAGCAGTTCTTC. Its translation: CASSEQSGSYNEQFF. The chain recombines TRBV2 with TRBJ2-1, with a possible D match to TRBD2 (5 bases). The length of the CDR3 is 15 residues. Germline loops: CDR1 SNHLY, CDR2 FYNNEI. V was trimmed by 2 bases and J by 0 bases, leaving 8 bases between them.

The chain uses TRBV5-1 and TRBJ2-7, with D tentatively TRBD1 (5 bases). The CDR3 totals 15 residues. Germline values: CDR1 SGHRS, CDR2 YFSETQ. V was clipped by 0 bases and J by 3 bases, with 13 bases between them. As DNA, the CDR3 is TGCGCCAGCAGCTTGGAGCAGGGCAATGTCTACGAGCAGTACTTC. It is translated as CASSLEQGNVYEQYF.

The CDR3 bases are TGTGCCAGCAGTGAACCACAGGGAAACACTGAAGCTTTCTTT. Protein product: CASSEPQGNTEAFF. This chain connects TRBV6-1 to TRBJ1-1; a possible D gene is TRBD1 (6 bases). This CDR3 is 14 amino acids long. Germline V gives CDR1 MNHNS, CDR2 SASEGT. V gave up 2 bases and J gave up 2 bases, with 9 bases separating them.

The V call is TRBV6-6, the J call TRBJ2-1, with D possibly matching TRBD2 (6 bases). Deletions cut 2 bases from V and 12 bases from J, with 11 bases between. CDR1 is MNHNY and CDR2 is SVGAGI in the germline V gene (reference sequence). This CDR3 has 12 residues. The CDR3 here is CASSYGQGGQFF. The CDR3 DNA reads as TGTGCCAGCAGTTACGGTCAGGGAGGGCAGTTCTTC.

This clone was recorded a few times. V gene TRBV5-5 combines with J gene TRBJ1-4, with 8 bases that match TRBD1. The CDR3 spans 15 residues. Germline V gene lookup returns CDR1 SGHKS and CDR2 YYEKEE (reference sequence). V was pared by 0 bases and J by 6 bases, with 4 bases of the junction left unmatched. This CDR3 reads CASSLAGTGDEKLFF. CDR3 nucleotide sequence: TGTGCCAGCAGCTTGGCCGGGACAGGTGATGAAAAACTGTTTTTT.

This rearrangement joins TRBV30 to TRBJ1-1; possible D gene TRBD1, 6 bases. Deletions cut 2 bases from V and 3 bases from J, with 13 bases between. Germline V CDR1 and CDR2: GTSNPN, SVGIG (reference sequence). CDR3 length equals 14 residues. CDR3 loop: CAWSSDTGYTEAFF. In DNA, the CDR3 is TGTGCCTGGAGTTCAGATACAGGGTACACTGAAGCTTTCTTT.

This clone was counted a few times. The chain uses TRBV4-1 and TRBJ2-3; 14 bases are shared with TRBD2. The V segment lost 0 bases and the J segment 9 bases; nucleotides outside the gene matches: 8. Germline CDR1 and CDR2: MGHRA and YSYEKL. The CDR3 is made up of 17 amino acids. CDR3 amino acids: CASSQDPGLAGGPTQYF. In DNA, the CDR3 is TGCGCCAGCAGCCAAGATCCCGGACTAGCGGGGGGACCCACGCAGTATTTT.

V and J are TRBV19 and TRBJ2-1, with 7 bases matching TRBD2. Germline V CDR1 and CDR2: LNHDA, SQIVND (reference sequence). The V and J ends lost 1 base and 0 bases, in that order; junction bases with no gene match: 3. The CDR3 covers 16 residues. CDR3 nucleotides: TGTGCCAGTAGTATAGCGGGGGGTAGCTCCTACAATGAGCAGTTCTTC. Its translation is CASSIAGGSSYNEQFF.

The chain employs TRBV5-4 and TRBJ1-2; D is possibly TRBD1 (5 bases). The CDR3 is 14 amino acids. Trimming took off 5 bases at V and 3 bases at J, with 14 bases between the two ends. Germline values: CDR1 SGHNT, CDR2 YYREEE (reference sequence). CDR3: CASRPRGTDYGYTF. CDR3 in DNA: TGTGCCAGCAGACCCCGGGGGACTGACTATGGCTACACCTTC.

This clone was observed a single time. For the CDR3, the DNA is TGCGCCAGCAGCCCGGGGACAGATAATAGCAATCAGCCCCAGCATTTT. This translates into CASSPGTDNSNQPQHF. This chain uses TRBV4-3 with TRBJ1-5; 7 nucleotides match TRBD1. CDR3 length: 16 amino acids. Germline CDR1 reads LGHNA; CDR2 reads YSLEER. Losses at the gene ends were 4 bases for V and 0 bases for J; bases not matched to a gene: 6.

This clone was seen a single time. The chain carries TRBV2 and TRBJ2-7; D unclear. The germline gives CDR1 SNHLY, CDR2 FYNNEI. CDR3 size: 13 residues. Trimming shortened V by 4 bases and J by 5 bases, and 12 bases separated the two germline ends. The CDR3 protein is CASSGRVDNEQYF. The CDR3 DNA reads TGTGCCAGCAGTGGCCGGGTGGATAACGAGCAGTACTTC.

The chain is built from TRBV18 and TRBJ2-2, with D hard to call. The CDR3 has 18 residues. Per the germline V gene, CDR1 is KGHSH and CDR2 is LQKENI. With 2 bases removed from V and 1 base from J, the gap between germline ends came to 17 bases. CDR3 bases: TGTGCCAGCTCACCAAGGGCGACTTTAGGCCAGAACACCGGGGAGCTGTTTTTT. It translates to CASSPRATLGQNTGELFF.

This clone was found once. The chain combines TRBV9 with TRBJ2-4; no definite D call. CDR3 length: 14 amino acids. V lost 0 bases, J lost 10 bases, and 14 bases lay in between. The germline V gene encodes CDR1 SGDLS and CDR2 YYNGEE. The CDR3 loop reads CASSVGWIDLIQYF. CDR3 in DNA: TGTGCCAGCAGCGTAGGATGGATCGATCTTATTCAGTACTTC.

The chain joins TRBV11-2 to TRBJ2-3; D may be TRBD2 (6 bases). This CDR3 is 17 amino acids long. The germline V gene has CDR1 SGHAT and CDR2 FQNNGV. The V end was cut by 1 base, the J end by 2 bases, with 16 bases between. The CDR3 loop reads CASSLGSRGTLTDTQYF. As DNA, the CDR3 is TGTGCCAGCAGCTTAGGGTCTCGGGGGACCCTCACAGATACGCAGTATTTT.